This is a list of T cell receptor beta chains from one sample in a study of T cell responses to AZD1222 COVID-19 vaccine. Assay: immunoSEQ multiplex PCR; the TCRdb copy retains only in-frame clones and omits some. The sample holds roughly 160,000 clones, about 90% seen once. This specimen was peripheral blood, taken 28 days after the second AZD1222 dose. The origin of the receptors is an adult who received the AZD1222 COVID-19 vaccine. Each CDR3 is given with its conserved first and last residue. Fields, in order: J gene, D gene, clone size, V gene, CDR3 protein, CDR3 DNA. D genes are given only for firm matches. Clone size, where shown, is once, few, many, or a class for clones that have expanded.

>TRBJ1-3|NA|NA|TRBV6-1
CASSVGASRAPSGNTIYF
TGTGCCAGCAGTGTGGGCGCCTCCCGGGCCCCCTCTGGAAACACCATATATTTT
>TRBJ1-1|NA|NA|TRBV4-1
CASSPWRARGDRTEAFF
TGCGCCAGCAGCCCCTGGAGGGCCCGAGGGGATCGGACTGAAGCTTTCTTT
>TRBJ2-1|TRBD2|NA|TRBV4-2
CASSQDETSGYGSYNEQFF
TGTGCCAGCAGCCAAGACGAGACTAGCGGATACGGCTCCTACAATGAGCAGTTCTTC
>TRBJ1-3|NA|NA|TRBV3-1/TRBV3-2
CASSPLSSGNTIYF
TGTGCCAGCAGCCCGCTAAGCTCTGGAAACACCATATATTTT
>TRBJ1-2|NA|NA|TRBV6-5
CASGPQGMGYGYTF
TGTGCCAGCGGGCCACAGGGCATGGGCTATGGCTACACCTTC
>TRBJ2-1|NA|once|TRBV19
CASSIARPPNNEQFF
TGTGCCAGTAGTATAGCCAGGCCGCCCAACAATGAGCAGTTCTTC
>TRBJ1-5|NA|NA|TRBV5-1
CASSLWGLNQPQHF
TGCGCCAGCAGCTTGTGGGGGCTCAATCAGCCCCAGCATTTT
>TRBJ2-7|NA|NA|TRBV5-1
CASNSADYEQYF
TGCGCCAGCAACTCCGCGGACTACGAGCAGTACTTC
>TRBJ2-5|NA|NA|TRBV7-3
CASSPTGNQETQYF
TGTGCCAGCAGCCCCACTGGAAACCAAGAGACCCAGTACTTC
>TRBJ1-2|NA|NA|TRBV29-1
CSGRSVYGYTF
TGCAGCGGCAGGTCGGTCTATGGCTACACCTTC
>TRBJ2-7|NA|NA|TRBV6-2/TRBV6-3
CASSFRYEQYF
TGTGCCAGCAGTTTTCGCTACGAGCAGTACTTC